Listed here is a single T cell receptor beta chain. The clone's antigen remains unknown. Base quality data are lacking; no much larger clone is found one base away. This specimen belongs to a study of T cells after yellow fever vaccination (dated by TCRdb to 2018 to 2020). Background for the entire study: The SMART-Seq v4 Ultra Low Input RNA kit was used to prepare libraries from fractions with low cell numbers. Bulk PBMC replicates and cell subsets were isolated from blood drawn at multiple timepoints before and after both primary and secondary immunization. Two healthy male donors made up the cohort, one aged 18 to 30 years and the other aged 30 to 40 years. To track T-cell clones before and after primary and booster YFV17D yellow fever vaccination, bulk TCR alpha and beta repertoires were sequenced longitudinally.

TCRdb lists the instrument as Illumina NovaSeq 6000. TCR cDNA was synthesized by 5'RACE template switching, through which a universal primer site and unique molecular identifiers were introduced. cDNA synthesis was primed from both the TCR alpha and TCR beta constant segments. Library amplification used two PCR steps, and the second PCR step added sample barcodes and sequencing adapters. Libraries were sequenced on Illumina HiSeq 2500 (2x100 bp) or NovaSeq (2x150 bp). In the paper's pipeline: MIGEC was used to demultiplex reads and collapse the reads into UMI consensus sequences, and MiXCR was used for V(D)J alignment. Using edgeR on replicate PBMC samples, clonotypes were called vaccine-responding if FDR was below 0.01 and the log2 fold change was above 5 up to day 15. Each bulk clonotype received a CD4 or CD8 identity based on whether the sequenced CD4 or CD8 repertoire contained that clonotype at higher abundance. TCRdb itself trimmed the public reads at Q25 with fastp, ran MiXCR and retained productive beta chains. Entries are consolidated by CDR3 protein sequence, retaining the most common genes and DNA. For this entry, the V and J calls and clone size follow TCRdb and not the study's own pipeline. This sample has 400,000 to 450,000 distinct CDR3 sequences in its table, and 15% to 20% of those were observed once. About 18% of the sample is held by the ten biggest clonotypes.

The treatment or condition label corresponds to: live attenuated yellow fever vaccine strain. At each blood-draw timepoint, two biological replicates of bulk PBMCs were collected. PBMCs were isolated from peripheral blood using a standard Ficoll-Paque protocol. TriZol was used to extract RNA from bulk PBMCs, CD4 and CD8 fractions, and dextramer-positive and dextramer-negative fractions. On the study overall, not on this receptor specifically: A small fraction of clonotypes showed up in both the CD4 and CD8 compartments, probably as a result of convergent recombination. Computational filtering was required because FACS-sorted repertoires could contain abundant contaminating clonotypes from the bulk population. Only two donors were included in the study, so the extent to which the findings can be generalized is limited. After the booster, most of the clones that had expanded following primary vaccination were detected again (roughly 96% of CD4 and roughly 88% of CD8), which suggests that memory was broadly maintained. Compared with the primary T-cell response, the secondary T-cell response was weaker but faster, peaking on day 5 rather than day 15.

Relative to germline, V is 5 bases shorter and J is 2 bases shorter, with 9 bases between their ends. CDR1 and CDR2 are read off the germline V gene as SGHTA and FQGTGA. Its CDR3 holds 13 amino acids, cysteine through phenylalanine. The DNA shown is the 39-base CDR3, in frame from base 1. The chain is made from TRBV7-3 and TRBJ1-2, with no confidently assigned D gene. The sample was PBMCs, taken before the yellow fever booster vaccination. The sequence was collected from a man aged 18 to 29 who received the YFV17D yellow fever vaccine. Here the CDR3 is given as CASSPDVNYGYTF. The nucleotide sequence reads as follows: TGTGCCAGCAGCCCGGACGTGAACTATGGCTACACCTTC.